A single sample gave rise to the 3 T cell receptor beta chains below, sequenced in a study of cytomegalovirus exposure and HLA in healthy donors. PCR employed 60 Vbeta and 13 Jbeta primers. Sequencing used immunoSEQ multiplex PCR; TCRdb keeps in-frame clones, though not all of them. Here the sample spans 150,000 to 200,000 clones, around 83% being singletons. The sample comprised PBMCs. The receptors stem from a man aged 50 or older in good health and CMV-seronegative.

The chain is built from TRBV6-5 and TRBJ2-3, with TRBD1 matching 11 bases. The CDR3 extends over 15 amino acids. Looked up from germline, CDR1 is MNHEY and CDR2 is SVGAGI. The ends lost 6 bases at V and 2 bases at J; junction bases unmatched: 4. CDR3 in DNA: TGTGCCAGCAGGGACAGGGGGCGAAACACAGATACGCAGTATTTT. Translated, it gives CASRDRGRNTDTQYF.

V is TRBV9 and J is TRBJ1-1, with 8 bases that match TRBD1. The CDR3 covers 14 residues. The V segment lost 1 base and the J segment 4 bases; nucleotides outside the gene matches: 3. Germline V gene sequence: CDR1 SGDLS, CDR2 YYNGEE. The CDR3 sequence is CASSVTTGATEAFF. CDR3 in DNA: TGTGCCAGCAGCGTAACGACAGGGGCCACTGAAGCTTTCTTT.

The gene calls are TRBV13 and TRBJ2-7; unclear D gene. Germline V CDR1 and CDR2: PRHDT, FYEKMQ (reference sequence). Trimming shortened V by 2 bases and J by 5 bases, and 10 bases separated the two germline ends. The CDR3 length is 13 residues. CDR3 bases: TGTGCCAGCAGCTTATCTGGGCTTCACGAGCAGTACTTC. It encodes CASSLSGLHEQYF.